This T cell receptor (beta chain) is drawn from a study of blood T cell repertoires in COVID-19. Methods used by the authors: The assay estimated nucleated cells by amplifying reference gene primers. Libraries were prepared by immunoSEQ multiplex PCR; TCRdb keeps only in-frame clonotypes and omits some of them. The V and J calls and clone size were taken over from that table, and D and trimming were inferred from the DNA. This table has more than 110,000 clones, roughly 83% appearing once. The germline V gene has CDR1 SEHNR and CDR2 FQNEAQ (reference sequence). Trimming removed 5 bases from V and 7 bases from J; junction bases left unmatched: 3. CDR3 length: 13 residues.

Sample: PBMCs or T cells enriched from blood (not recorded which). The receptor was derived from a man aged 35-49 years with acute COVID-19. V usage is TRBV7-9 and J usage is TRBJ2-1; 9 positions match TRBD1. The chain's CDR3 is CASSPGQGNEQFF. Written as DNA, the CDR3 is TGTGCCAGCAGCCCGGGACAGGGAAATGAGCAGTTCTTC.